Reported below is one T cell receptor (beta chain). Antigen specificity is unknown. This entry belongs to a study of T cell responses to AZD1222 COVID-19 vaccine. Deletions cut 9 bases from V and 6 bases from J, with 14 bases between. Germline CDR1 is SEHNR and CDR2 is FQNEAQ (reference sequence). The CDR3 totals 12 residues. Combined were second doses at about 4 or about 12 weeks. Findings and limits, study-wide: Baseline seropositives among AZD1222 recipients totaled only five to seven. It should be noted that donors were predominantly white British and more often female, and clonal diversity was possibly underestimated. Repertoires in all cases were sampled only once the peak T cell response had passed.

Here immunoSEQ multiplex PCR was the method, and the copy in TCRdb shows in-frame clones only, minus some. The sample lists about 94,000 clones, around 85% occurring once. The chain joins TRBV7-9 to TRBJ1-1, with no clear D. The clonotype originates from an adult who received the AZD1222 COVID-19 vaccine. Material: peripheral blood, obtained 28 days after the second AZD1222 dose. CDR3 DNA sequence: TGTGCCAGTAGGCGCGGTTCCCCTGAAGCTTTCTTT. Its translation is CASRRGSPEAFF.